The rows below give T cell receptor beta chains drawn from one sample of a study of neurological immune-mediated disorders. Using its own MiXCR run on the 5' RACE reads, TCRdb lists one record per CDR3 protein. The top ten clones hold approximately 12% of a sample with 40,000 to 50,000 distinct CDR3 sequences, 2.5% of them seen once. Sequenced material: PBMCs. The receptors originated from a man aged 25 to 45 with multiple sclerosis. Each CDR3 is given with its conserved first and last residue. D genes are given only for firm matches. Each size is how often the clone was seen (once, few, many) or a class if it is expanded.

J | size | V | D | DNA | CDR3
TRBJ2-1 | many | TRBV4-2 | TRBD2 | TGTGCCAGCAGCTCTAGCGGGAGGTTAAATGAGCAGTTCTTC | CASSSSGRLNEQFF
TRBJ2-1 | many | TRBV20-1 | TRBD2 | TGCAGTGCCAGGGAGGCGGGGGGCATCAATGAGCAGTTCTTC | CSAREAGGINEQFF
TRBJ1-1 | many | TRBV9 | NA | TGTGCCAGCAGCGTAGGGGCGCTAGGCACTGAAGCTTTCTTT | CASSVGALGTEAFF
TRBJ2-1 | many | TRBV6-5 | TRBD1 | TGTGCCAGCAGATCCACAGGGGGCAGTTACAATGAGCAGTTCTTC | CASRSTGGSYNEQFF
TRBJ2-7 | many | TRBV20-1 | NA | TGCAGTGCTAGAGATCGCGACTACGAGCAGTACTTC | CSARDRDYEQYF
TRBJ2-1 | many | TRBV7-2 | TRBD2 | TGTGCCAGCAGTAACGCCGGACTAGCGTCATATGAGCAGTTCTTC | CASSNAGLASYEQFF
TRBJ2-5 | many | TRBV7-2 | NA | TGTGCCAGCAGCTTAGGGCTGGGGGAAGGAGAGACCCAGTACTTC | CASSLGLGEGETQYF
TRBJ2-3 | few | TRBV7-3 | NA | TGTGCCAGCAGCTTCATGGGCCCCACAGATACGCAGTATTTT | CASSFMGPTDTQYF
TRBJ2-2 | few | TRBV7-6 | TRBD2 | TGTGCCAGCAGCGGGTCTAGCGGGGCGAGGACCGGGGAGCTGTTTTTT | CASSGSSGARTGELFF
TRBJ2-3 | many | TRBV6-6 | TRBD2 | TGTGCCAGCAGTTTCGGGCTAGCGGGGAACACAGATACGCAGTATTTT | CASSFGLAGNTDTQYF
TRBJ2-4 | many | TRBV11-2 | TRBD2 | TGTGCCAGCAGCTTAGGCCAGGCCTGGGAGGGCAAAAACATTCAGTACTTC | CASSLGQAWEGKNIQYF
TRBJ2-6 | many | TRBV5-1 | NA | TGCGCCAGCAGCTTGGGACAGGCCTTTTCTGGGGCCAACGTCCTGACTTTC | CASSLGQAFSGANVLTF
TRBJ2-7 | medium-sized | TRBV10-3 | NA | TGTGCCATCAGTGAGTTAAACGAGCAGTACTTC | CAISELNEQYF
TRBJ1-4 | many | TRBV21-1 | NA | TGTGCCAGCAGCAAAGAAGGGGTACCGGATGAAAAACTGTTTTTT | CASSKEGVPDEKLFF
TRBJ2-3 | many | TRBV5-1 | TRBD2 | TGCGCCAGCAGCCCGGAGTTGGCGGGACTAGGCACAGATACGCAGTATTTT | CASSPELAGLGTDTQYF
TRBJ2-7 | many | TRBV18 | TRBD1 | TGTGCCAGCTCTCCCGGGACAGGCTCCTACGAGCAGTACTTC | CASSPGTGSYEQYF
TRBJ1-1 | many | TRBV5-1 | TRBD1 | TGCGCCAGCAGCTTGGCCGACAGGGGCGAAGCTTTCTTT | CASSLADRGEAFF
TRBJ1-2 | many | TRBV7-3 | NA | TGTGCCAGCAGCTACGACGGGGGCGCTAACTATGGCTACACCTTC | CASSYDGGANYGYTF
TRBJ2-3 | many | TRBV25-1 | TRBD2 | TGTGCCAGCAGTGAGAGCGGGGGGGGCACAGATACGCAGTATTTT | CASSESGGGTDTQYF
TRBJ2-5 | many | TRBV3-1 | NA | TGTGCCAGCAGCCACAGAGAGACCCAGTACTTC | CASSHRETQYF
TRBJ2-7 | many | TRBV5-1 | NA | TGCGCCAGCAGCTTGGCGGACCGGGTCTACGAGCAGTACTTC | CASSLADRVYEQYF
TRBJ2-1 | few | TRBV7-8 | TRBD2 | TGTGCCAGCAGCTTAGGTCTAGCGGGGGGGAGCTCCTACAATGAGCAGTTCTTC | CASSLGLAGGSSYNEQFF
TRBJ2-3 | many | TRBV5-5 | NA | TGTGCCAGCAGCCAGGGTCCCCCAGATACGCAGTATTTT | CASSQGPPDTQYF